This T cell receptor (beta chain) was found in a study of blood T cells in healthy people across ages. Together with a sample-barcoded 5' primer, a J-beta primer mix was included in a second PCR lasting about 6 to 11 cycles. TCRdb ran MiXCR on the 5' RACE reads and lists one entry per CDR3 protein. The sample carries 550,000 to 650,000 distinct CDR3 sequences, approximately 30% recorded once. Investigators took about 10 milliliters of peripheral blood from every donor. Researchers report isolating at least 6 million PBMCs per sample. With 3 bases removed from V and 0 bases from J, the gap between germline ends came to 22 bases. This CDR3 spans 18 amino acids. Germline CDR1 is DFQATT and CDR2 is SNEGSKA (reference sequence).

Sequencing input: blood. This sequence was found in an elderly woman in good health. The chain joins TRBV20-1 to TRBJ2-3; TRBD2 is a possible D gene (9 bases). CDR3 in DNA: TGCAGTGCTAGGGGCAGGGGGCACCTAGCGGGAAGCACAGATACGCAGTATTTT. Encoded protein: CSARGRGHLAGSTDTQYF.